A single sample is the source of the 9 T cell receptor beta chains below, sequenced in a study of cytomegalovirus exposure and HLA in healthy donors. Clones were read by immunoSEQ multiplex PCR, and TCRdb kept only the in-frame ones, dropping some. This sample yields approximately 160,000 clones, of which 96% are seen a single time; 0.89% belongs to the top ten. The specimen was PBMCs. The receptors were gathered from a woman aged 18-29 years in good health and CMV-seronegative.

V gene TRBV29-1 combines with J gene TRBJ1-5; 7 nucleotides align to TRBD1. V trimming: 2 bases; J trimming: 6 bases; junction bases outside the gene matches: 7. The CDR3 runs to 14 residues. Germline CDR1 reads SQVTM; CDR2 reads ANQGSEA. The CDR3 is CSVETAGGGQPQHF. CDR3 bases: TGCAGCGTTGAAACGGCAGGGGGAGGTCAGCCCCAGCATTTT. Supplemented by reference TRBV29-1 and TRBJ1-5, the full variable domain reads SAVISQKPSRDICQRGTSLTIQCQVDSQVTMMFWYRQQPGQSLTLIATANQGSEATYESGFVIDKFPISRPNLTFSTLTVSNMSPEDSSIYLCSVETAGGGQPQHFGDGTRLSIL.

V usage is TRBV15 and J usage is TRBJ1-1, with D hard to call. The CDR3 loop spans 14 amino acids. V was shortened by 1 base and J by 4 bases, with 10 bases between the two germline ends. Germline V lookup: CDR1 LNHNV, CDR2 YYDKDF (reference sequence). DNA for the CDR3: TGTGCCACCAGCAGAGCCACGGGGAGCACTGAAGCTTTCTTT. Its protein product is CATSRATGSTEAFF.

The V call is TRBV29-1, the J call TRBJ1-4; 7 bases line up with TRBD1. V trimming: 7 bases; J trimming: 0 bases; junction bases outside the gene matches: 8. There are 15 residues in the CDR3. Germline assignment: CDR1 SQVTM and CDR2 ANQGSEA. The CDR3 spells CSAILGTATNEKLFF. The CDR3 DNA reads TGCAGCGCCATACTCGGGACAGCAACTAATGAAAAACTGTTTTTT.

The chain couples TRBV29-1 to TRBJ2-7; D is ambiguous. Germline V gene sequence: CDR1 SQVTM, CDR2 ANQGSEA. This CDR3 is built from 14 residues. Trimming left V 0 bases short and J 0 bases short, with 9 bases between. CDR3 amino acids: CSVEDQVSSYEQYF. CDR3 DNA: TGCAGCGTTGAAGATCAGGTCAGCTCCTACGAGCAGTACTTC.

The chain joins TRBV5-4 to TRBJ1-4; D is ambiguous. There are 16 residues in the CDR3. V dropped 3 bases and J dropped 0 bases, with 12 bases sitting between them. From germline, CDR1 is SGHNT and CDR2 YYREEE (reference sequence). CDR3 in amino acids: CASSYRALATNEKLFF. In DNA form, the CDR3 reads TGTGCCAGCAGCTACAGAGCCCTTGCAACTAATGAAAAACTGTTTTTT. Full variable domain (missing parts from reference TRBV5-4 and TRBJ1-4): ETGVTQSPTHLIKTRGQQVTLRCSSQSGHNTVSWYQQALGQGPQFIFQYYREEENGRGNFPPRFSGLQFPNYSSELNVNALELDDSALYLCASSYRALATNEKLFFGSGTQLSVL.

The chain combines TRBV28 with TRBJ2-5; perhaps TRBD2 as D (5 bases). The germline gives CDR1 MDHEN, CDR2 SYDVKM. Trimming removed 6 bases at V and 7 bases at J, with 9 bases between. The CDR3 runs 11 residues. DNA of the CDR3: TGTGCCAGCAGACAAGAGGGGACCCAGTACTTC. Translated, it gives CASRQEGTQYF.

The chain has TRBV7-2 and TRBJ1-2, with a weak D call TRBD1 (6 bases). The CDR3 sequence is 13 residues long. The V end was cut by 5 bases, the J end by 5 bases, with 12 bases between. CDR1 SGHTA and CDR2 FQGNSA come from the germline V gene. In nucleotides, the CDR3 is TGTGCCAGCAGCCAACAGGGTTTGTATGGCTACACCTTC. It is translated as CASSQQGLYGYTF.

J is TRBJ2-7 and V is TRBV5-5; 10 bases fit TRBD1. The germline CDR1 and CDR2 sequences are SGHKS and YYEKEE (reference sequence). This CDR3 region has 16 residues. With 4 bases clipped from V and 1 base from J, the junction kept 8 bases outside the gene matches. CDR3 DNA: TGTGCCAGCAGCGGAGGGGGGACAGGGGTTTCCTACGAGCAGTACTTC. It codes for CASSGGGTGVSYEQYF.

The CDR3 DNA sequence: TGTGCCGGTACGCGGGGGGAACTCCGAGAGACCCAGTACTTC. This translates into CAGTRGELRETQYF. This chain joins TRBV30 and TRBJ2-5; TRBD2 matches 8 bases. CDR3 length: 14 residues. Unmatched junction bases numbered 12, after V lost 8 bases and J lost 4 bases. Germline V gene sequence: CDR1 GTSNPN, CDR2 SVGIG (reference sequence).